This TCR beta chain appears in the sequencing data of a study of metastatic and nonmetastatic thyroid tumors. The overall study: Comparison of repertoires was carried out across blood and tumor or nodule tissue from malignant and benign thyroid patients. Study results and caveats: The study reportedly found significantly higher TCR beta diversity in malignant thyroid tumors than benign nodules, in blood and tumor.

The CDR3 has 18 amino acids. Germline lookup yields CDR1 SGHVS and CDR2 FQNEAQ. V shed 2 bases, J shed 15 bases, and the junction held 23 bases outside the gene matches. Of note for this clone: Antigen unknown.

Thyroid surgery was performed in patients who had received no treatment beforehand. How the authors handled the data: CDR3 was compared across clinicopathological groups, and the resulting differences were used to build a distant-metastasis classifier for papillary thyroid cancer. TCRdb redid the clone calls on the PCR reads using MiXCR. Clone size and V and J calls follow TCRdb, not the original study. The sample lists about 14,000 clones, about 12% occurring once. The sample comprised blood. The TCR sequence derives from a female donor with papillary thyroid cancer or a benign thyroid nodule (not recorded which). Some clones in this sample may be carry-over from other donors' samples. The rearrangement joins TRBV7-8 to TRBJ1-5; 9 bases line up with TRBD1. The CDR3 DNA reads as TGTGCCAGCAGCTTATTGGGTTGGGACAGGGCTAAATCATCGCACCTGCATTTT. Its translation is CASSLLGWDRAKSSHLHF.